The present T cell receptor (beta chain) was sequenced within a study of graft-versus-host responses after intestinal transplantation. Looking at the study overall: Those transplanted obtained multivisceral, liver-intestinal, or isolated intestinal grafts. Whole-study results and caveats: Early after transplant, HvG declines were associated with peak levels of circulating GvH clones.

Regarding this clone: What it recognizes is unknown.

Repertoires were generated with immunoSEQ multiplex PCR, while TCRdb's copy carries only in-frame clones and drops some. The data contain roughly 120,000 clones, 90% of them singletons. The CDR3 extends over 14 amino acids. Trimming removed 2 bases from V and 1 base from J, with 9 bases in between. Germline V gene lookup returns CDR1 SGHNT and CDR2 YYREEE (reference sequence). This TCR was recovered from a human donor who received an intestinal transplant. Sequencing used unstimulated CD4+ T cells sorted from spleen or lymph node cells, obtained before intestinal transplant. This chain links TRBV5-4 with TRBJ1-1; tentative D call: TRBD1 (5 bases). The CDR3 protein is CASSFDSGNTEAFF. DNA for the CDR3: TGTGCCAGCAGCTTTGACAGTGGGAACACTGAAGCTTTCTTT.